One sample yielded the 20 T cell receptor beta chains listed below, sequenced in a study of T cell responses to AZD1222 COVID-19 vaccine. Data came from immunoSEQ multiplex PCR; TCRdb stores just in-frame clones and leaves some out. The sample has some 120,000 clones, 80% to 90% seen once. The material was peripheral blood, obtained on day 0 of AZD1222 vaccination. Receptors originate from an adult in good health.

This sequence joins TRBV28 and TRBJ1-6, with a possible D match to TRBD1 (5 bases). This CDR3 is built from 16 residues. The V gene's germline CDR1 is MDHEN and CDR2 SYDVKM. Between the trimmed V and J ends, which lost 3 bases and 8 bases, there was a span of 17 bases. The CDR3 loop is CASSFGPLRGDSPLHF. The CDR3 DNA reads TGTGCCAGCAGTTTTGGCCCCCTAAGGGGAGATTCACCCCTCCACTTT.

This clone was observed a handful of times. The chain joins TRBV7-9 to TRBJ2-2; tentative D call: TRBD1 (6 bases). The CDR3 totals 16 residues. Trimming pared 0 bases from V and 4 bases from J, leaving 12 bases between. CDR1 and CDR2 from the germline V gene are SEHNR and FQNEAQ (reference sequence). CDR3 region: CASSLAGQGITGELFF. In DNA form, the CDR3 reads TGTGCCAGCAGCTTAGCGGGGCAGGGGATCACCGGGGAGCTGTTTTTT.

The chain couples TRBV27 to TRBJ2-1; 13 nucleotides agree with TRBD2. The V gene end was trimmed by 3 bases and the J gene end by 2 bases; junction bases not matched to a gene: 16. This CDR3 contains 21 residues. Per germline, CDR1 MNHEY and CDR2 SMNVEV (reference sequence). This CDR3 reads CASSFPIHGTSGTTAYNEQFF. The DNA for the CDR3 is TGTGCCAGCAGTTTCCCCATCCACGGGACTAGCGGGACCACGGCCTACAATGAGCAGTTCTTC.

The chain joins TRBV3-1 (or the pseudogene TRBV3-2) to TRBJ2-2; 10 bases are a match to TRBD1. The ends lost 1 base at V and 4 bases at J; junction bases unmatched: 6. Germline CDR1 reads LGHDT; CDR2 reads YNNKEL (reference sequence). CDR3 length equals 17 residues. CDR3 coding DNA: TGTGCCAGCAGCCAAGTGGGGGGACAGGGGAGCACCGGGGAGCTGTTTTTT. Its protein product is CASSQVGGQGSTGELFF.

This chain links TRBV18 with TRBJ1-2, with TRBD1 matching 7 bases. Germline CDR1 reads KGHSH; CDR2 reads LQKENI. V lost 3 bases and J lost 0; bases outside the gene matches: 1. This CDR3 is 14 amino acids long. The CDR3 loop reads CASSPGTANYGYTF. The CDR3, as DNA: TGTGCCAGCTCACCGGGGACAGCTAACTATGGCTACACCTTC.

The chain carries TRBV30 and TRBJ1-2; D is uncertain. The CDR3 runs to 13 residues. Per germline, CDR1 GTSNPN and CDR2 SVGIG (reference sequence). V was pared by 0 bases and J by 4 bases, with 9 bases between. CDR3 loop: CAWSVGVSYGYTF. The CDR3 region has the DNA TGTGCCTGGAGTGTAGGAGTCTCCTATGGCTACACCTTC.

The V call is TRBV25-1, the J call TRBJ2-7, with 7 bases aligning to TRBD1. Germline V gives CDR1 MGHDK, CDR2 SYGVNS. The length of the CDR3 is 14 residues. V lost 4 bases, J lost 4 bases, and 7 bases stayed unmatched. The CDR3: CASSAPGTAYEQYF. CDR3 coding DNA: TGTGCCAGCAGTGCACCCGGGACAGCATACGAGCAGTACTTC.

Regarding this clone: One end of the junction does not line up with germline, which may come from a read error. V usage is TRBV9 and J usage is TRBJ2-7, with 9 bases fitting TRBD1. This CDR3 has 13 amino acids. The V gene's germline CDR1 is SGDLS and CDR2 YYNGEE. This CDR3 reads CASSGLGQGKRHF. CDR3 sequence (DNA): TGTGCCAGCAGCGGACTAGGACAGGGGAAGAGGCACTTC.

The rearrangement uses TRBV6-2 or TRBV6-3 and TRBJ2-7; D possibly corresponds to TRBD1 (5 bases). V was pared by 1 base and J by 3 bases, with 7 bases between. Germline V gene data show CDR1 as MNHEY and CDR2 as SVGEGT. CDR3 size: 13 residues. CDR3 sequence (DNA): TGTGCCAGCAGTTACTTACAGGTCTACGAGCAGTACTTC. This translates into CASSYLQVYEQYF.

The chain joins TRBV28 to TRBJ1-2; no definite D call. The V end was cut by 2 bases, the J end by 4 bases, with 14 bases between. This CDR3 is 15 amino acids long. Germline CDR1 MDHEN, CDR2 SYDVKM. The CDR3 reads CASSLKYRTPYGYTF. In DNA, the CDR3 is TGTGCCAGCAGTTTAAAATATAGGACTCCCTATGGCTACACCTTC.

Notes on this clone: The identical CDR3 is also encoded by other nucleotide sequences in the sample. This chain joins TRBV20-1 and TRBJ2-7; D not certain. The V end lost 3 bases, the J end lost 4 bases, and 7 bases lay between the germline ends. CDR1 DFQATT and CDR2 SNEGSKA come from the germline V gene (reference sequence). The length of the CDR3 is 11 residues. CDR3 in amino acids: CSASRAYEQYF. The CDR3 DNA reads TGCAGTGCTAGTCGGGCTTACGAGCAGTACTTC.

The chain carries TRBV19 and TRBJ2-2; D is tentatively TRBD1 or TRBD2 (5 bases each). The CDR3 totals 15 residues. The germline V gene encodes CDR1 LNHDA and CDR2 SQIVND (reference sequence). V was clipped by 7 bases and J by 5 bases, with 17 bases between them. The CDR3 bases are TGTGCCAGTACCCCCGGGACCCCCAGGACCGGGGAGCTGTTTTTT. It specifies CASTPGTPRTGELFF.

The chain couples TRBV2 to TRBJ2-5; D may be TRBD1 (5 bases). V was cut by 5 bases and J by 5 bases, with 15 bases left in between. Per germline, CDR1 SNHLY and CDR2 FYNNEI. The CDR3 is made up of 14 amino acids. CDR3 sequence (DNA): TGTGCCAGCAGTCCCGGACAAAGGGGCGAGACCCAGTACTTC. Translation gives CASSPGQRGETQYF.

The V gene is TRBV27, the J gene TRBJ1-4; TRBD1 aligns across 7 bases. V was clipped by 9 bases and J by 4 bases; unmatched bases: 11. CDR3 length: 15 residues. CDR1 and CDR2 (germline): MNHEY, SMNVEV (reference sequence). This chain's CDR3 is CARRNPQGSNEKLFF. As DNA, the CDR3 is TGTGCCAGACGTAACCCACAGGGGAGTAATGAAAAACTGTTTTTT.

V usage is TRBV18 and J usage is TRBJ1-1, with D unclear. The V gene's germline CDR1 is KGHSH and CDR2 LQKENI. This CDR3 is built from 14 residues. V was shortened by 0 bases and J by 5 bases, with 10 bases between the two germline ends. The CDR3 sequence: CASSPPSTVTEAFF. The DNA of the CDR3 is TGTGCCAGCTCACCACCCTCAACGGTTACTGAAGCTTTCTTT. The complete variable domain, with remaining parts taken from reference TRBV18 and TRBJ1-1, reads NAGVMQNPRHLVRRRGQEARLRCSPMKGHSHVYWYRQLPEEGLKFMVYLQKENIIDESGMPKERFSAEFPKEGPSILRIQQVVRGDSAAYFCASSPPSTVTEAFFGQGTRLTVV.

The chain has TRBV2 and TRBJ1-5; D gene ambiguous. The ends were cut back, 4 bases at V and 5 bases at J, with 9 bases in the middle. The CDR3 consists of 13 residues. CDR1 SNHLY and CDR2 FYNNEI come from the germline V gene. This chain's CDR3 is CASSGSEDQPQHF. The CDR3 coding sequence is TGTGCCAGCAGTGGGTCGGAAGATCAGCCCCAGCATTTT.

The chain joins TRBV18 to TRBJ1-3; possibly TRBD1 for D (6 bases). Germline V gene sequence: CDR1 KGHSH, CDR2 LQKENI. CDR3 length: 13 amino acids. The ends were cut back, 3 bases at V and 5 bases at J, with 8 bases in the middle. The CDR3 loop is CASSPDRRNTIYF. In DNA, the CDR3 is TGTGCCAGCTCACCCGACAGGAGAAACACCATATATTTT.

The chain uses TRBV27 and TRBJ1-1, with 8 bases that match TRBD1. Per germline, CDR1 MNHEY and CDR2 SMNVEV (reference sequence). The CDR3 is made up of 13 amino acids. After removal of 9 bases from V and 2 bases from J, the junction contained 5 bases not matched to a gene. CDR3 protein: CASYRGINTEAFF. The CDR3 nucleotides are TGTGCCAGTTACAGGGGGATCAACACTGAAGCTTTCTTT.

This rearrangement joins TRBV5-4 to TRBJ2-2, with D possibly matching TRBD1 (6 bases). V was shortened by 7 bases and J by 5 bases, with 18 bases between the two germline ends. Germline assignment: CDR1 SGHNT and CDR2 YYREEE (reference sequence). This CDR3 is 15 amino acids long. CDR3 DNA sequence: TGTGCCAGCTCCGAGGGGCAGGGGTGGACCGGGGAGCTGTTTTTT. As protein: CASSEGQGWTGELFF.

This sequence joins TRBV7-2 and TRBJ2-1, with TRBD2 matching 15 bases. With 5 bases clipped from V and 11 bases from J, the junction kept 4 bases outside the gene matches. Germline V gene sequence: CDR1 SGHTA, CDR2 FQGNSA. CDR3 length: 14 amino acids. DNA of the CDR3: TGTGCCAGCAGCCCTGGACTAGCGGGGGGGAAGCAGTTCTTC. Its protein product is CASSPGLAGGKQFF. Based on the CDR3 plus reference TRBV7-2 and TRBJ2-1, the full variable domain is GAGVSQSPSNKVTEKGKDVELRCDPISGHTALYWYRQSLGQGLEFLIYFQGNSAPDKSGLPSDRFSAERTGGSVSTLTIQRTQQEDSAVYLCASSPGLAGGKQFFGPGTRLTVL.